The 25 T cell receptor beta chains listed next were all sequenced from one sample in a study of T cells expressing NK-cell markers. TCRdb re-called the 5' RACE reads and catalogs CDR3 proteins one per entry, DNA excluded. Here the sample table reports hundreds of thousands of distinct CDR3 sequences. Specimen: blood T cells: a sorted CD56 or NKG2C T cell subset, CD4+ or CD8+ T cells, or bulk PBMC T cells (not recorded which). The receptors were sampled from a man younger than 35 in good health.

This rearrangement joins TRBV5-1 to TRBJ2-7; TCRdb's assignment of TRBD2 cannot be checked, as there is no DNA. In germline, CDR1 is SGHRS, CDR2 YFSETQ. This CDR3 spans 16 amino acids. CDR3 protein: CASSLGLAERSYEQYF. The full variable domain, with the rest looked up from reference TRBV5-1 and TRBJ2-7, is KAGVTQTPRYLIKTRGQQVTLSCSPISGHRSVSWYQQTPGQGLQFLFEYFSETQRNKGNFPGRFSGRQFSNSRSEMNVSTLELGDSALYLCASSLGLAERSYEQYFGPGTRLTVT.

The chain uses TRBV2 and TRBJ1-1; lacking DNA, the TRBD1 call made by TCRdb goes unchecked. The CDR3 consists of 14 residues. The V gene's germline CDR1 is SNHLY and CDR2 FYNNEI. CDR3 sequence reads: CASSTQRGRTEAFF.

The rearrangement joins TRBV19 to TRBJ2-1; there is no DNA to check the TCRdb D call of TRBD1. The CDR3 spans 11 residues. Germline CDR1 and CDR2: LNHDA and SQIVND (reference sequence). CDR3 amino acids: CASADMRARFF.

The chain recombines TRBV6-4 with TRBJ1-2; the D call from TCRdb, TRBD1, cannot be confirmed without DNA. Germline CDR1 and CDR2: MRHNA and SNTAGT. The CDR3 sequence is 17 residues long. CDR3 sequence: CASSDSSLGQGDYGYTF.

The rearrangement links TRBV20-1 to TRBJ2-5. The CDR3 consists of 16 residues. Germline loops: CDR1 DFQATT, CDR2 SNEGSKA (reference sequence). This CDR3 reads CSARDPRTGTQETQYF.

This rearrangement joins TRBV7-2 to TRBJ2-1; there is no DNA to check the TCRdb D call of TRBD1. The CDR3 has 14 residues. Germline loops: CDR1 SGHTA, CDR2 FQGNSA. CDR3 residues: CASSFGQRNNEQFF.

The CDR3 sequence: CASSESGGLEAFF. The chain carries TRBV10-1 and TRBJ1-1; no DNA is available, so the TRBD1 call from TCRdb remains unchecked. This CDR3 comprises 13 residues. Germline V CDR1 and CDR2: WNHNN, SYGVQD (reference sequence).

The chain has TRBV12-3 or TRBV12-4 and TRBJ2-5; TCRdb proposes TRBD1, but this gene call is untestable without DNA. This CDR3 is built from 16 residues. The CDR3 sequence: CASSLGWTGGTETQYF.

V gene TRBV28 combines with J gene TRBJ2-1; TCRdb's D call of TRBD1 is untestable without DNA. The germline V gene has CDR1 MDHEN and CDR2 SYDVKM. The CDR3 has 18 residues. The CDR3 here is CASTGTGLAWSSYNEQFF.

V usage is TRBV24-1 and J usage is TRBJ2-1; checking the TCRdb D call of TRBD1 is not possible without DNA. In germline, CDR1 is KGHDR, CDR2 SFDVKD. This CDR3 contains 13 residues. CDR3 sequence reads: CATGTGVLNEQFF.

V usage is TRBV12-3 or TRBV12-4 and J usage is TRBJ2-7; TCRdb reports TRBD1, a call that lacks DNA to check it against. This CDR3 comprises 15 residues. This chain's CDR3 is CASSDSGTGVVEQYF.

The chain carries TRBV20-1 and TRBJ1-5; the TCRdb call, TRBD1, lacks DNA for checking. CDR1 DFQATT and CDR2 SNEGSKA come from the germline V gene (reference sequence). The CDR3 consists of 20 residues. The CDR3 loop is CSASPWTGGTIRASNQPQHF.

The V gene is TRBV20-1, the J gene TRBJ2-1; no DNA is available, so the TRBD1 call from TCRdb remains unchecked. Looked up from germline, CDR1 is DFQATT and CDR2 is SNEGSKA (reference sequence). The CDR3 sequence is 11 residues long. CDR3 protein: CSAASGREQFF.

The chain uses TRBV5-6 and TRBJ1-5; TCRdb's assignment of TRBD1 cannot be checked, as there is no DNA. The CDR3 consists of 16 residues. The germline CDR1 and CDR2 sequences are SGHDT and YYEEEE. The CDR3: CASSFWTPGGNQPQHF.

The chain recombines TRBV30 with TRBJ2-3; TCRdb selects TRBD2, and the lack of DNA leaves this call unchecked. Per germline, CDR1 GTSNPN and CDR2 SVGIG (reference sequence). This CDR3 comprises 13 residues. CDR3 loop: CACVGGSTDTQYF.

This rearrangement joins TRBV7-2 to TRBJ2-7; TCRdb names TRBD1, which stays unverified in the absence of DNA. Germline V gene sequence: CDR1 SGHTA, CDR2 FQGNSA. This CDR3 is 14 amino acids long. CDR3 in amino acids: CASSSPGEAYEQYF.

The V gene is TRBV12-3 or TRBV12-4, the J gene TRBJ1-1. The CDR3 spans 14 residues. CDR3 in amino acids: CASTFGGLNTEAFF.

The genes are TRBV4-2 and TRBJ2-3; with no DNA, the TCRdb D assignment of TRBD1 cannot be verified. Germline-derived CDR1 and CDR2 are LGHNA and YNFKEQ. The CDR3 consists of 18 residues. The CDR3 is CASSQGSGGQGKTDTQYF.

V and J are TRBV18 and TRBJ2-3; TCRdb's D gene call, TRBD1, goes unchecked for lack of DNA. CDR1 is KGHSH, CDR2 LQKENI, per germline. This CDR3 comprises 16 residues. CDR3: CASSPPGQGYTDTQYF. The complete variable domain, with remaining parts taken from reference TRBV18 and TRBJ2-3, reads NAGVMQNPRHLVRRRGQEARLRCSPMKGHSHVYWYRQLPEEGLKFMVYLQKENIIDESGMPKERFSAEFPKEGPSILRIQQVVRGDSAAYFCASSPPGQGYTDTQYFGPGTRLTVL.

The J gene is TRBJ2-5, the V gene TRBV14. This CDR3 spans 15 amino acids. Germline CDR1 and CDR2: SGHDN and FVKESK. The CDR3: CASSQELGYQETQYF. Variable domain in full (rest from reference TRBV14 and TRBJ2-5): EAGVTQFPSHSVIEKGQTVTLRCDPISGHDNLYWYRRVMGKEIKFLLHFVKESKQDESGMPNNRFLAERTGGTYSTLKVQPAELEDSGVYFCASSQELGYQETQYFGPGTRLLVL.

The chain joins TRBV10-3 to TRBJ2-3; as DNA is missing, the TRBD2 call by TCRdb cannot be tested. The CDR3 loop spans 18 amino acids. Germline V gene data show CDR1 as ENHRY and CDR2 as SYGVKD. CDR3 sequence: CAISTLAGPSRSTDTQYF.

This chain joins TRBV11-2 and TRBJ2-1; TCRdb selects TRBD2, and the lack of DNA leaves this call unchecked. Germline V lookup: CDR1 SGHAT, CDR2 FQNNGV. This CDR3 is built from 16 residues. The CDR3 is CASSRGASGTINEQFF.

The chain recombines TRBV6-2 or TRBV6-3 with TRBJ2-4; TCRdb's D call, TRBD2, is unchecked because there is no DNA. Germline V gene sequence: CDR1 MNHEY, CDR2 SVGEGT. The CDR3 extends over 20 amino acids. The CDR3 reads CASSYYSTQGLAGAKNIQYF.

The chain employs TRBV7-2 and TRBJ2-3; TCRdb reports TRBD1, a call that lacks DNA to check it against. The CDR3 spans 16 residues. Germline V gene lookup returns CDR1 SGHTA and CDR2 FQGNSA. CDR3: CASRSDRRGKTDTQYF.

The CDR3 sequence is CASSQTQPPTDTQYF. J is TRBJ2-3 and V is TRBV18. There are 15 residues in the CDR3. Germline assignment: CDR1 KGHSH and CDR2 LQKENI.